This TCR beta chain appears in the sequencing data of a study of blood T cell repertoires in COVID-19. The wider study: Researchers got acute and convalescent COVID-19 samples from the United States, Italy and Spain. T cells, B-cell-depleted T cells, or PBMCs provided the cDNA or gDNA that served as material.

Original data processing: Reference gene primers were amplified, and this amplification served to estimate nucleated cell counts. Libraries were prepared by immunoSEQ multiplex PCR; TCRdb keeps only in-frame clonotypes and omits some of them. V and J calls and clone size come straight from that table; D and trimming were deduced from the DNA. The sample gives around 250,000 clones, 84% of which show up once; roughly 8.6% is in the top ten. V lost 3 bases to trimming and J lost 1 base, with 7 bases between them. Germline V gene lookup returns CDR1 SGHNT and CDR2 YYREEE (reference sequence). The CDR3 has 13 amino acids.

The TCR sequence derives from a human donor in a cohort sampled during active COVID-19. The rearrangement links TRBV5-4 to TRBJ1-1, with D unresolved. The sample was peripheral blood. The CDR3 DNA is TGTGCCAGCAGCTCCACTACGAACACTGAAGCTTTCTTT. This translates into CASSSTTNTEAFF.